This entry lists 25 T cell receptor beta chains sequenced from one sample in a study. Tregs were sorted as CD4+CD25+CD127-/low cells. TCRdb processed the 5' RACE reads anew with MiXCR; each CDR3 protein has one entry. The table lists several thousand distinct CDR3 sequences, approximately 46% of them singletons. The specimen was Tregs sorted from a lymph node. These receptors were obtained from a female donor with breast cancer.

V is TRBV9 and J is TRBJ1-6; a weak D match, TRBD1 (6 bases). Trimming removed 4 bases at V and 0 bases at J, with 11 bases between. This CDR3 is 16 amino acids long. Germline CDR1 and CDR2: SGDLS and YYNGEE. CDR3 sequence: CASSQGKISYNSPLHF. The DNA for the CDR3 is TGTGCCAGCAGCCAGGGGAAAATCTCCTATAATTCACCCCTCCACTTT.

The V and J genes are TRBV6-5 and TRBJ1-2, with D uncertain. V was trimmed by 6 bases and J by 7 bases, leaving 12 bases between them. CDR3 length equals 12 residues. CDR1 and CDR2 (germline): MNHEY, SVGAGI. The DNA of the CDR3 is TGTGCCAGCAGGCCCGGACGGAGTGGCTACACCTTC. The encoded protein is CASRPGRSGYTF.

The chain links TRBV7-9 to TRBJ2-3; TRBD2 aligns across 7 bases. There are 16 residues in the CDR3. Germline CDR1 is SEHNR and CDR2 is FQNEAQ (reference sequence). V shed 2 bases, J shed 2 bases, and the junction held 7 bases outside the gene matches. The CDR3 reads CASSLPREMDTDTQYF. CDR3 DNA sequence: TGTGCCAGCAGCTTACCGCGGGAGATGGACACAGATACGCAGTATTTT.

The rearrangement links TRBV20-1 to TRBJ1-5, with 8 nucleotides matching TRBD1. Germline assignment: CDR1 DFQATT and CDR2 SNEGSKA (reference sequence). The CDR3 totals 16 residues. J lost 0 bases, V lost 0 bases, and 4 bases had no gene match. For the CDR3, the DNA is TGCAGTGCTAGAGAGGGACAGGAATATAGCAATCAGCCCCAGCATTTT. Its translation is CSAREGQEYSNQPQHF.

V is TRBV4-2 and J is TRBJ2-7; 7 nucleotides align to TRBD2. V lost 0 bases to trimming and J lost 0 bases; unmatched junction nucleotides: 5. Germline CDR1 LGHNA, CDR2 YNFKEQ. The CDR3 extends over 16 amino acids. CDR3 DNA sequence: TGTGCCAGCAGCCAAGATGGGGCTAGCGGCTCCTACGAGCAGTACTTC. Translation: CASSQDGASGSYEQYF.

This clonotype was seen a few times. J is TRBJ2-7 and V is TRBV4-1; tentative D call: TRBD2 (5 bases). This CDR3 spans 15 amino acids. V was pared by 3 bases and J by 2 bases, with 14 bases between. Germline loops: CDR1 MGHRA, CDR2 YSYEKL. Here the CDR3 reads CASSHQDLSPYEQYF. The CDR3 DNA reads as TGCGCCAGCAGCCACCAGGACTTATCACCCTACGAGCAGTACTTC.

This clonotype has just a few counts. The gene calls are TRBV29-1 and TRBJ1-1, with D unresolved. This CDR3 spans 10 amino acids. V was shortened by 7 bases and J by 5 bases, with 8 bases between the two germline ends. The germline CDR1 and CDR2 sequences are SQVTM and ANQGSEA. The CDR3 is CSALGTEAFF. Written as DNA, the CDR3 is TGCAGCGCCCTGGGGACTGAAGCTTTCTTT.

This clonotype was detected only a few times. The gene calls are TRBV6-1 and TRBJ2-7; tentatively, D is TRBD1 or TRBD2 (5 bases each). CDR1 is MNHNS, CDR2 SASEGT, per germline. Trimming removed 1 base at V and 7 bases at J, with 11 bases between. This CDR3 comprises 13 residues. CDR3 in DNA: TGTGCCAGCAGTGAAGACCCGGGGCGGGAGCAGTACTTC. Amino acids: CASSEDPGREQYF.

The chain recombines TRBV7-9 with TRBJ2-1; the match to TRBD2 covers 8 bases. Looked up from germline, CDR1 is SEHNR and CDR2 is FQNEAQ (reference sequence). The CDR3 contains 15 residues. Losses at the gene ends were 4 bases for V and 9 bases for J; bases not matched to a gene: 11. The CDR3 reads CASSYGTKREFEQFF. The CDR3 region has the DNA TGTGCCAGCAGCTATGGGACTAAGCGGGAGTTTGAGCAGTTCTTC.

This clonotype was seen a few times. The CDR3 protein is CATSRSRDRASYEQYF. CDR3 nucleotide sequence: TGTGCCACCAGCAGATCCCGGGACAGGGCTTCCTACGAGCAGTACTTC. This chain connects TRBV15 to TRBJ2-7; 9 nucleotides align to TRBD1. Germline assignment: CDR1 LNHNV and CDR2 YYDKDF (reference sequence). The CDR3 extends over 16 amino acids. V shed 2 bases and J 1 base; nucleotides not matched to a gene: 6.

In its sample, this clonotype was seen a few times. The V and J genes are TRBV12-3 or TRBV12-4 and TRBJ2-4; 8 bases map to TRBD1. J lost 7 bases, V lost 5 bases, and 4 bases had no gene match. CDR3 size: 13 residues. The DNA of the CDR3 is TGTGCCAGCAGTGACAGGGGTGACAACATTCAGTACTTC. Its protein product is CASSDRGDNIQYF.

The chain recombines TRBV4-1 with TRBJ2-7; possibly TRBD2 for D (5 bases). This CDR3 spans 15 amino acids. With 0 bases removed from V and 4 bases from J, the gap between germline ends came to 13 bases. Germline V gives CDR1 MGHRA, CDR2 YSYEKL. In nucleotides, the CDR3 is TGCGCCAGCAGCCAAGATCCTAGCAGCTGGTACGAGCAGTACTTC. Translated: CASSQDPSSWYEQYF.

The CDR3 sequence is CSAGDKADTQYF. The CDR3 DNA sequence: TGCAGTGCTGGTGATAAGGCAGATACGCAGTATTTT. This chain links TRBV20-1 with TRBJ2-3; no firm D call. CDR1 is DFQATT, CDR2 SNEGSKA, per germline (reference sequence). V lost 5 bases to trimming and J lost 4 bases, with 10 bases between them. CDR3 size: 12 residues.

The V call is TRBV5-5, the J call TRBJ2-2, with 15 nucleotides matching TRBD2. The V gene end was trimmed by 4 bases and the J gene end by 4 bases; junction bases not matched to a gene: 8. The germline gives CDR1 SGHKS, CDR2 YYEKEE (reference sequence). This CDR3 contains 18 residues. CDR3 bases: TGTGCCAGCAGCCTCGGACTAGCGGGGGGGCGAATCACCGGGGAGCTGTTTTTT. Protein sequence: CASSLGLAGGRITGELFF.

The chain carries TRBV5-1 and TRBJ2-6; weak D call: TRBD1 (6 bases). CDR1 is SGHRS, CDR2 YFSETQ, per germline. This CDR3 is 16 amino acids long. The V gene lost 4 bases and the J gene lost 1 base, with 12 bases spanning the gap. The CDR3 region is CASSQNQGSGANVLTF. In DNA form, the CDR3 reads TGCGCCAGCAGCCAGAATCAGGGGTCTGGGGCCAACGTCCTGACTTTC.

This sequence joins TRBV4-1 and TRBJ1-6; no definite D call. The CDR3 sequence is 15 residues long. In germline, CDR1 is MGHRA, CDR2 YSYEKL. V gave up 1 base and J gave up 5 bases, with 9 bases separating them. CDR3 sequence reads: CASSQGTGNNSPLHF. The CDR3 nucleotides are TGCGCCAGCAGCCAAGGGACGGGCAATAATTCACCCCTCCACTTT.

This clonotype was seen a handful of times. The chain joins TRBV15 to TRBJ1-5, with D possibly matching TRBD1 (5 bases). The CDR3 is made up of 14 amino acids. Between the trimmed V and J ends, which lost 0 bases and 7 bases, there was a span of 10 bases. Germline lookup yields CDR1 LNHNV and CDR2 YYDKDF (reference sequence). The CDR3 loop is CATSRERGWQPQHF. CDR3 nucleotides: TGTGCCACCAGCAGAGAGCGGGGCTGGCAGCCCCAGCATTTT. Using reference TRBV15 and TRBJ1-5 for the parts outside the CDR3, the full variable domain is DAMVIQNPRYQVTQFGKPVTLSCSQTLNHNVMYWYQQKSSQAPKLLFHYYDKDFNNEADTPDNFQSRRPNTSFCFLDIRSPGLGDTAMYLCATSRERGWQPQHFGDGTRLSIL.

The chain employs TRBV6-5 and TRBJ1-2; 8 positions match TRBD1. This CDR3 region has 12 residues. Losses at the gene ends were 5 bases for V and 6 bases for J; bases not matched to a gene: 2. In germline, CDR1 is MNHEY, CDR2 SVGAGI. Here the CDR3 reads CASSTQGDGYTF. The CDR3 DNA is TGTGCCAGCAGTACACAGGGGGATGGCTACACCTTC.

The chain is built from TRBV25-1 and TRBJ2-7, with TRBD2 identical over 14 bases. Germline V CDR1 and CDR2: MGHDK, SYGVNS. CDR3 length: 16 residues. The junction had 6 bases not matched to a gene; V was cut back by 1 base and J by 7 bases. The CDR3 reads CASSELGTSGGYEQYF. CDR3 DNA: TGTGCCAGCAGTGAATTGGGGACTAGCGGGGGCTATGAGCAGTACTTC.

This clonotype is a singleton in its sample. This chain joins TRBV6-5 and TRBJ1-1, with D perhaps TRBD1 (6 bases). With 6 bases removed from V and 5 bases from J, the gap between germline ends came to 13 bases. This CDR3 is built from 13 residues. The germline V gene encodes CDR1 MNHEY and CDR2 SVGAGI. The CDR3 spells CASRQGLWTEAFF. The DNA of the CDR3 is TGTGCCAGCAGACAGGGTCTTTGGACTGAAGCTTTCTTT.

This clonotype was picked up a small number of times. The rearrangement uses TRBV28 and TRBJ2-5; no clear D. The V and J ends lost 4 bases and 2 bases respectively, with 11 bases between them. The CDR3 consists of 14 residues. Germline V lookup: CDR1 MDHEN, CDR2 SYDVKM. The DNA of the CDR3 is TGTGCCAGCAGTTCCATGGACGGACAAGAGACCCAGTACTTC. As protein: CASSSMDGQETQYF.

This clonotype turned up a few times. The chain couples TRBV12-3 or TRBV12-4 to TRBJ2-1, with D perhaps matching TRBD1 (6 bases). The V gene lost 5 bases and the J gene lost 10 bases, with 27 bases spanning the gap. There are 17 residues in the CDR3. CDR3 coding DNA: TGTGCCAGCAGTCCCCCTTTGACAGGCCCTAATCTCAAGGAGCAGTTCTTC. Protein product: CASSPPLTGPNLKEQFF.

V and J are TRBV10-2 and TRBJ2-7; 8 nucleotides agree with TRBD1. With V trimmed by 6 bases and J by 3 bases, 10 bases remained unmatched. The germline V gene has CDR1 WSHSY and CDR2 SAAADI. The CDR3 has 15 residues. The CDR3: CASRISGTGGYEQYF. In DNA form, the CDR3 reads TGCGCCAGCAGGATCTCCGGGACAGGAGGCTACGAGCAGTACTTC.

The chain uses TRBV27 and TRBJ2-1; D unresolved. V was clipped by 5 bases and J by 0 bases, with 11 bases between them. Germline CDR1 reads MNHEY; CDR2 reads SMNVEV (reference sequence). The CDR3 contains 15 residues. Here the CDR3 reads CASSVDMSSYNEQFF. The CDR3 DNA sequence: TGTGCCAGCAGTGTCGACATGAGCTCCTACAATGAGCAGTTCTTC.

A few counts support this clonotype. The CDR3 loop reads CASSLGLKGRIADEQFF. In DNA form, the CDR3 reads TGTGCCAGCAGCTTAGGCCTGAAGGGAAGAATCGCAGATGAGCAGTTCTTC. This rearrangement joins TRBV13 to TRBJ2-1; no clear D. The CDR3 is 17 residues long. Between the trimmed V and J ends, which lost 0 bases and 8 bases, there was a span of 20 bases. The germline V gene has CDR1 PRHDT and CDR2 FYEKMQ (reference sequence).